The rows below give T cell receptor beta chains drawn from one sample of a study of blood T cell repertoires in COVID-19. Profiling relied on immunoSEQ multiplex PCR, and the TCRdb table lists in-frame clones only, not all of them. The sample yields fewer than 450,000 clones, roughly 89% seen once. The sequenced sample consisted of peripheral blood. The receptors shown here come from a woman younger than 35 who had recovered from COVID-19. Both conserved end residues are part of each CDR3. The D gene is left open where the match is weak. Clone size is stated in some rows and not others, as once, few, many or a class when expanded.

v_gene	j_gene	len	abundance	d_gene	CDR3nt	CDR3aa
TRBV5-1	TRBJ2-3	16	NA	TRBD2	TGCGCCAGCAGCTTGGCGGCGGGAGATTGGGTAGATACGCAGTATTTT	CASSLAAGDWVDTQYF
TRBV18	TRBJ2-1	12	NA	NA	TGTGCCAGCTCACCTCTAGGCGCCGAGCAGTTCTTC	CASSPLGAEQFF
TRBV6-6	TRBJ1-6	16	once	NA	TGTGCCAGCTTGGTGTCAGGGGTCTCCTATAATTCACCCCTCCACTTT	CASLVSGVSYNSPLHF
TRBV7-2	TRBJ1-1	16	NA	NA	TGTGCCAGCAGCTTAGGAGGTCGCGCGGGCCTCACTGAAGCTTTCTTT	CASSLGGRAGLTEAFF
TRBV9	TRBJ2-1	16	once	NA	TGTGCCAGCAGCGGTTCACGGGCTAGCACATACAATGAGCAGTTCTTC	CASSGSRASTYNEQFF
TRBV27	TRBJ1-2	13	NA	TRBD1	TGTGCCAGCAGTCTAGACAGGGGTGGCGGCTACACCTTC	CASSLDRGGGYTF
TRBV3-1/TRBV3-2	TRBJ1-5	14	NA	NA	TGTGCCAGCAGCCAAGCCCGGGACAATCAGCCCCAGCATTTT	CASSQARDNQPQHF
TRBV29-1	TRBJ1-2	12	once	TRBD1	TGCAGCGTTGGAGCAGGGGGAATTGGCTACACCTTC	CSVGAGGIGYTF
TRBV7-2	TRBJ2-1	13	NA	NA	TGTGCCAGCAGCTTTTACGGGTCTAATGAGCAGTTCTTC	CASSFYGSNEQFF
TRBV6-2/TRBV6-3	TRBJ1-5	16	NA	NA	TGTGCCAGCAGTAACCGCCCCGGCGGGCCCCATCAGCCCCAGCATTTT	CASSNRPGGPHQPQHF
TRBV9	TRBJ2-3	16	NA	TRBD2	TGTGCCAGCAGCGTCCTAGCGGGAGTGACGACAGATACGCAGTATTTT	CASSVLAGVTTDTQYF
TRBV7-2	TRBJ1-5	15	NA	TRBD1	TGTGCCAGCAGCTTAGGGGACAGGGGCAATCAGCCCCAGCATTTT	CASSLGDRGNQPQHF
TRBV5-6	TRBJ2-6	17	NA	TRBD1	TGTGCCAGCAGCTTGGGACAGGGGGCTAGGGGGGCCAACGTCCTGACTTTC	CASSLGQGARGANVLTF
TRBV5-5	TRBJ2-5	16	NA	NA	TGTGCCAGCAGCTTCGCGTCGTGGGCAGGGGAAGAGACCCAGTACTTC	CASSFASWAGEETQYF
TRBV24-1	TRBJ1-4	15	NA	TRBD1	TGTGCCACCAGTGATTCAGGGACAGCTAATGAAAAACTGTTTTTT	CATSDSGTANEKLFF
TRBV5-6	TRBJ2-2	16	NA	TRBD2	TGTGCCAGCAGCTTGGGACTAGCGGGCTTCACCGGGGAGCTGTTTTTT	CASSLGLAGFTGELFF
TRBV10-3	TRBJ2-1	17	once	TRBD2	TGTGCCATCAGTGCCGGACTAGCGGGAGGGGTTTACAATGAGCAGTTCTTC	CAISAGLAGGVYNEQFF
TRBV6-4	TRBJ2-1	15	NA	TRBD1	TGTGCCAGCAGGACGACAGGGAAAACCTACAATGAGCAGTTCTTC	CASRTTGKTYNEQFF
TRBV19	TRBJ2-2	15	NA	NA	TGTGCCAGTAGTCCCCGGGACACTAACACCGGGGAGCTGTTTTTT	CASSPRDTNTGELFF
TRBV7-2	TRBJ2-2	15	NA	NA	TGTGCCAGCAGCACCAGGGGTCCGAACACCGGGGAGCTGTTTTTT	CASSTRGPNTGELFF
TRBV27	TRBJ1-1	13	once	NA	TGTGCCAGCAGGCGACAGGCCCAGTCTGAAGCTTTCTTT	CASRRQAQSEAFF